The 25 T cell receptor beta chains given below trace back to one sample, sequenced in a study of T cell responses to AZD1222 COVID-19 vaccine. The data were produced by immunoSEQ multiplex PCR, yet TCRdb's version contains in-frame clones alone and is incomplete. The sample carries roughly 100,000 clones, roughly nine tenths recorded once. Here the sequenced sample was peripheral blood, taken on day 0 of AZD1222 vaccination. These receptors originate from an adult in good health.

The V and J genes are TRBV14 and TRBJ2-5, with 11 bases aligning to TRBD2. Germline V CDR1 and CDR2: SGHDN, FVKESK. V shed 4 bases and J 11 bases; nucleotides not matched to a gene: 12. The CDR3 contains 15 residues. The CDR3 DNA follows: TGTGCCAGCAGCCGAGACCTAGGGCCTAGCGGGAGGCAGTACTTC. Translating gives CASSRDLGPSGRQYF. Drawing the rest from reference TRBV14 and TRBJ2-5, the complete variable domain is EAGVTQFPSHSVIEKGQTVTLRCDPISGHDNLYWYRRVMGKEIKFLLHFVKESKQDESGMPNNRFLAERTGGTYSTLKVQPAELEDSGVYFCASSRDLGPSGRQYFGPGTRLLVL.

The rearrangement uses TRBV3-1 (or the pseudogene TRBV3-2) and TRBJ2-7; D is uncertain. Trimming left V 4 bases short and J 3 bases short, with 13 bases between. CDR3 size: 14 residues. Per the germline V gene, CDR1 is LGHDT and CDR2 is YNNKEL (reference sequence). CDR3 nucleotides: TGTGCCAGCAGCCTCTATGGCACCGACTACGAGCAGTACTTC. It codes for CASSLYGTDYEQYF.

CDR3 nucleotide sequence: TGTGCCAGCAGTCTAGTCGCTAGCACAGATACGCAGTATTTT. It encodes CASSLVASTDTQYF. This rearrangement joins TRBV6-5 to TRBJ2-3; D uncertain. CDR1 and CDR2 (germline): MNHEY, SVGAGI. Trimming removed 5 bases from V and 0 bases from J, with 9 bases in between. The CDR3 has 14 residues.

Here the CDR3 reads CASSLGARSNEKLFF. Written as DNA, the CDR3 is TGTGCCAGCAGCTTGGGGGCGCGCTCAAATGAAAAACTGTTTTTT. The V gene is TRBV5-5, the J gene TRBJ1-4; D not resolved. V was trimmed by 0 bases and J by 5 bases, leaving 11 bases between them. CDR3 length: 15 amino acids. Looked up from germline, CDR1 is SGHKS and CDR2 is YYEKEE (reference sequence).

The chain uses TRBV4-1 and TRBJ1-1; 7 bases line up with TRBD1. This CDR3 region has 18 residues. The V and J ends lost 1 base and 3 bases, in that order; junction bases with no gene match: 14. CDR1 MGHRA and CDR2 YSYEKL come from the germline V gene. This CDR3 reads CASSQVIALRGLDTEAFF. The CDR3 nucleotides are TGCGCCAGCAGCCAAGTAATCGCGTTGAGGGGGCTGGACACTGAAGCTTTCTTT.

The rearrangement joins TRBV28 to TRBJ2-2; a weak D match, TRBD2 (6 bases). Germline V lookup: CDR1 MDHEN, CDR2 SYDVKM. The CDR3 is made up of 14 amino acids. Deletions cut 10 bases from V and 4 bases from J, with 16 bases between. Here the CDR3 reads CATMGGPGTGELFF. Written as DNA, the CDR3 is TGTGCCACCATGGGGGGACCAGGCACCGGGGAGCTGTTTTTT.

This chain connects TRBV19 to TRBJ1-2; D perhaps matches TRBD1 (5 bases). This CDR3 has 15 residues. The V end was cut by 7 bases, the J end by 4 bases, with 19 bases between. Germline V gene lookup returns CDR1 LNHDA and CDR2 SQIVND (reference sequence). The CDR3 is CASTLMWRGLYGYTF. For the CDR3, the DNA is TGTGCCAGTACGCTGATGTGGAGGGGTCTCTATGGCTACACCTTC.

The chain has TRBV6-5 and TRBJ2-1; D tentatively reads TRBD1 or TRBD2 (5 bases each). The V gene's germline CDR1 is MNHEY and CDR2 SVGAGI. The CDR3 spans 13 residues. V lost 6 bases, J lost 5 bases, and 11 bases lay in between. In nucleotides, the CDR3 is TGTGCCAGCAGGCGATTGGGGGACAATGAGCAGTTCTTC. Encoded protein: CASRRLGDNEQFF.

The rearrangement uses TRBV6-5 and TRBJ1-3; D not resolved. V was shortened by 2 bases and J by 0 bases, with 5 bases between the two germline ends. Germline V gene data show CDR1 as MNHEY and CDR2 as SVGAGI. This CDR3 region has 14 residues. The CDR3 region is CASSYQDSGNTIYF. CDR3 nucleotide sequence: TGTGCCAGCAGTTACCAAGACTCTGGAAACACCATATATTTT.

The rearrangement joins TRBV28 to TRBJ2-7; a possible D gene is TRBD1 (6 bases). This CDR3 has 16 residues. In germline, CDR1 is MDHEN, CDR2 SYDVKM. With 7 bases removed from V and 3 bases from J, the gap between germline ends came to 22 bases. DNA for the CDR3: TGTGCCAGCACCCCAATGGGCCAGGGGCGCCACTACGAGCAGTACTTC. Protein product: CASTPMGQGRHYEQYF.

V gene TRBV7-9 combines with J gene TRBJ2-7, with a weak D call TRBD1 (6 bases). The V gene lost 7 bases and the J gene lost 4 bases, with 20 bases spanning the gap. Per the germline V gene, CDR1 is SEHNR and CDR2 is FQNEAQ (reference sequence). The CDR3 has 15 amino acids. The DNA for the CDR3 is TGTGCCAGCATCCCCTTAGGGGGAGAAAAATACGAGCAGTACTTC. It translates to CASIPLGGEKYEQYF.

This clone was picked up a small number of times. This rearrangement joins TRBV7-9 to TRBJ1-5, with D perhaps TRBD1 (5 bases). Germline V gene data show CDR1 as SEHNR and CDR2 as FQNEAQ (reference sequence). Trimming shortened V by 4 bases and J by 5 bases, and 9 bases separated the two germline ends. The CDR3 loop spans 13 amino acids. The CDR3 is CASSWGGDQPQHF. In DNA form, the CDR3 reads TGTGCCAGCAGCTGGGGGGGGGATCAGCCCCAGCATTTT.

This clone was detected once. This chain links TRBV9 with TRBJ2-1; TRBD2 aligns across 7 bases. The CDR3 contains 15 residues. Trimming took 0 bases from V and 3 from J; bases not matched to a gene: 3. Germline V gene sequence: CDR1 SGDLS, CDR2 YYNGEE. The CDR3: CASSVGTSDYNEQFF. In nucleotides, the CDR3 is TGTGCCAGCAGCGTAGGTACTAGCGACTACAATGAGCAGTTCTTC. Complete variable domain (other parts from reference TRBV9 and TRBJ2-1): DSGVTQTPKHLITATGQRVTLRCSPRSGDLSVYWYQQSLDQGLQFLIQYYNGEERAKGNILERFSAQQFPDLHSELNLSSLELGDSALYFCASSVGTSDYNEQFFGPGTRLTVL.

This chain connects TRBV5-1 to TRBJ2-3, with 9 bases identical to TRBD2. Germline V CDR1 and CDR2: SGHRS, YFSETQ. The CDR3 has 14 residues. V was clipped by 2 bases and J by 10 bases; unmatched bases: 8. The CDR3 coding sequence is TGCGCCAGCAGCTTTGGGGCTAGCGGGAAGGCGCAGTATTTT. It is translated as CASSFGASGKAQYF.

The chain employs TRBV6-2 or TRBV6-3 and TRBJ1-1, with 10 bases aligning to TRBD1. The length of the CDR3 is 15 residues. The junction had 3 bases not matched to a gene; V was cut back by 0 bases and J by 5 bases. CDR1 is MNHEY and CDR2 is SVGEGT in the germline V gene. DNA of the CDR3: TGTGCCAGCAGTTACTCGCGGGACAGGGGAACTGAAGCTTTCTTT. Amino acids: CASSYSRDRGTEAFF.

As concerns this clone: The sample holds other DNA sequences that translate to the same CDR3. The chain employs TRBV28 and TRBJ2-3; D remains ambiguous. Germline CDR1 and CDR2: MDHEN and SYDVKM. Between the trimmed V and J ends, which lost 3 bases and 1 base, there was a span of 8 bases. This CDR3 is built from 14 residues. CDR3 in amino acids: CASSFVAGTDTQYF. CDR3 DNA sequence: TGTGCCAGCAGTTTTGTTGCGGGCACAGATACGCAGTATTTT.

This chain connects TRBV7-2 to TRBJ2-2; 14 nucleotides line up with TRBD2. J was trimmed by 6 bases and V by 4 bases; bases with no gene match: 7. Germline loops: CDR1 SGHTA, CDR2 FQGNSA. The CDR3 runs to 17 residues. The CDR3 region is CASSSGLAGGIPGELFF. The CDR3 DNA reads as TGTGCCAGCAGCTCCGGACTAGCGGGAGGTATCCCCGGGGAGCTGTTTTTT.

This chain uses TRBV11-2 with TRBJ1-1, with D unclear. This CDR3 region has 14 residues. Trimming took 0 bases from V and 1 from J, leaving 6 bases between them. Per germline, CDR1 SGHAT and CDR2 FQNNGV. The CDR3 sequence is CASSLESTNTEAFF. The CDR3 coding sequence is TGTGCCAGCAGCTTAGAAAGCACGAACACTGAAGCTTTCTTT. Supplemented by reference TRBV11-2 and TRBJ1-1, the full variable domain reads EAGVAQSPRYKIIEKRQSVAFWCNPISGHATLYWYQQILGQGPKLLIQFQNNGVVDDSQLPKDRFSAERLKGVDSTLKIQPAKLEDSAVYLCASSLESTNTEAFFGQGTRLTVV.

This chain joins TRBV28 and TRBJ2-7; D is possibly TRBD2 (5 bases). Germline loops: CDR1 MDHEN, CDR2 SYDVKM. The CDR3 loop spans 15 amino acids. The V gene lost 4 bases and the J gene lost 6 bases, with 19 bases spanning the gap. The CDR3 region has the DNA TGTGCCAGCAGTTCTCTTCAAATCCCCCGGGGCGAGCAGTACTTC. This translates into CASSSLQIPRGEQYF. Combining the CDR3 with reference TRBV28 and TRBJ2-7 gives the whole variable domain DVKVTQSSRYLVKRTGEKVFLECVQDMDHENMFWYRQDPGLGLRLIYFSYDVKMKEKGDIPEGYSVSREKKERFSLILESASTNQTSMYLCASSSLQIPRGEQYFGPGTRLTVT.

This rearrangement joins TRBV28 to TRBJ1-1; D perhaps matches TRBD1 (5 bases). CDR3 length: 14 amino acids. Germline V gene lookup returns CDR1 MDHEN and CDR2 SYDVKM. Between the trimmed V and J ends, which lost 6 bases and 4 bases, there was a span of 15 bases. In DNA, the CDR3 is TGTGCCAGCAGCCAGCCTGGGGGGATCACTGAAGCTTTCTTT. Amino acid sequence: CASSQPGGITEAFF.

In DNA, the CDR3 is TGTGCCAGCAGCACCCGACAGGGGGCGGACTTGAACACTGAAGCTTTCTTT. Amino acid sequence: CASSTRQGADLNTEAFF. The chain combines TRBV5-4 with TRBJ1-1; 10 nucleotides agree with TRBD1. V shed 4 bases, J shed 0 bases, and the junction held 9 bases outside the gene matches. This CDR3 contains 17 residues. The germline CDR1 and CDR2 sequences are SGHNT and YYREEE (reference sequence).

This clone has just one count. V and J are TRBV5-1 and TRBJ2-7; 16 nucleotides match TRBD2. The germline V gene encodes CDR1 SGHRS and CDR2 YFSETQ. The CDR3 sequence is 17 residues long. With 3 bases clipped from V and 3 bases from J, the junction kept 6 bases outside the gene matches. In DNA, the CDR3 is TGCGCCAGCAGCTCCGGGACTAGCGGGAGGGCCTTCTACGAGCAGTACTTC. Amino acid sequence: CASSSGTSGRAFYEQYF.

This clone showed up just a few times. V and J are TRBV28 and TRBJ2-6, with 7 nucleotides matching TRBD2. The better agreement between TRBJ2-4 and the DNA end casts doubt on the J call. This CDR3 contains 14 residues. From germline, CDR1 is MDHEN and CDR2 SYDVKM. The CDR3 here is CASSLAGDQNIQYF. Written as DNA, the CDR3 is TGTGCCAGCAGTTTAGCGGGAGACCAAAACATTCAGTACTTC.

In DNA, the CDR3 is TGTGCCAGTAGTACGGGTGGCCCCTACGAGCAGTACTTC. Residues: CASSTGGPYEQYF. This chain connects TRBV19 to TRBJ2-7; D gene ambiguous. Germline assignment: CDR1 LNHDA and CDR2 SQIVND (reference sequence). V gave up 4 bases and J gave up 2 bases, with 9 bases separating them. The CDR3 has 13 residues. Variable domain in full (rest from reference TRBV19 and TRBJ2-7): DGGITQSPKYLFRKEGQNVTLSCEQNLNHDAMYWYRQDPGQGLRLIYYSQIVNDFQKGDIAEGYSVSREKKESFPLTVTSAQKNPTAFYLCASSTGGPYEQYFGPGTRLTVT.

There are a few counts of this clone. This sample also contains other DNA sequences that code for the same CDR3. The rearrangement joins TRBV25-1 to TRBJ2-3; D is unresolved. The germline V gene encodes CDR1 MGHDK and CDR2 SYGVNS. The CDR3 length is 13 residues. The V gene lost 4 bases and the J gene lost 0 bases, with 5 bases spanning the gap. The CDR3 region is CASSVTSTDTQYF. CDR3 DNA: TGTGCCAGCAGTGTGACTAGCACAGATACGCAGTATTTT. The full variable domain, completed using reference TRBV25-1 and TRBJ2-3, is EADIYQTPRYLVIGTGKKITLECSQTMGHDKMYWYQQDPGMELHLIHYSYGVNSTEKGDLSSESTVSRIRTEHFPLTLESARPSHTSQYLCASSVTSTDTQYFGPGTRLTVL.